This entry describes one T cell receptor (beta chain). The source of the sample is a study of T cell changes during pregnancy in multiple sclerosis. The CDR3 spans 15 residues. CDR1 is LNHDA, CDR2 SQIVND, per germline (reference sequence). V shed 7 bases and J 3 bases; nucleotides not matched to a gene: 8. This table comes from immunoSEQ multiplex PCR, and its TCRdb copy is limited to in-frame clones, with some not included. The sample has about 49,000 clones; almost 95% are singletons. The gene calls are TRBV19 and TRBJ1-3; 8 bases match TRBD1. Material: peripheral blood, obtained after pregnancy. The clonotype was recovered from a female donor with multiple sclerosis, enrolled in a pregnancy study. In DNA, the CDR3 is TGTGCCAGTACCCACTCAGGGGGCCTTGGAAACACCATATATTTT. Translation: CASTHSGGLGNTIYF.